Listed here are 30 T cell receptor beta chains from one sample, sequenced in a study of blood T cell repertoires in COVID-19 (dated by TCRdb to about 2020). Libraries were prepared through the immunoSEQ multiplex PCR assay. Sourced from immuneACCESS, this table was stored by TCRdb with only in-frame sequences that have V and J called. A share of the clones is absent; for the studies checked, an unresolved V gene accounts for under half, and the remainder has no known explanation. The sample data list approximately 280,000 clones, and roughly 85% of these were observed just once. The leading ten clones occupy 5% of the sample. Specimen: PBMCs or T cells enriched from blood (not recorded which). The receptors shown here come from a man in his forties or fifties who had been exposed to COVID-19.

The CDR3 loop reads CASSQQGPGNTIYF. The CDR3 nucleotides read TGCGCCAGCAGTCAACAGGGCCCCGGAAACACCATATATTTT. The V and J genes are TRBV10-1 and TRBJ1-3, with D perhaps TRBD1 (6 bases). The CDR3 loop spans 14 amino acids. CDR1 WNHNN and CDR2 SYGVQD come from the germline V gene (reference sequence). V was cut by 5 bases and J by 4 bases, with 12 bases left in between.

V is TRBV3-1 (or the pseudogene TRBV3-2) and J is TRBJ1-1; possibly TRBD1 for D (6 bases). V gave up 3 bases and J gave up 7 bases, with 15 bases separating them. The CDR3 runs 14 residues. Germline lookup yields CDR1 LGHDT and CDR2 YNNKEL (reference sequence). The chain's CDR3 is CASSQGAGRGEAFF. CDR3 DNA: TGTGCCAGCAGCCAGGGGGCAGGTCGTGGTGAAGCTTTCTTT.

The V gene is TRBV1, the J gene TRBJ2-3; the table's D call, TRBD2, has no DNA check behind it. TRBV1 is flagged as a pseudogene. The CDR3 is 16 residues long. CDR3 sequence: CTSSQGSGDYADTQYF. The DNA for the CDR3 is TGCACCAGCAGCCAAGGCTCGGGGGATTACGCAGATACGCAGTATTTT.

The chain joins TRBV3-1 (or the pseudogene TRBV3-2) to TRBJ1-5; possibly TRBD1 for D (6 bases). V lost 1 base and J lost 0, with 31 bases in between. Germline assignment: CDR1 LGHDT and CDR2 YNNKEL (reference sequence). The CDR3 is 23 residues long. Here the CDR3 reads CASSQGFQGQVFTRGYSNQPQHF. Written as DNA, the CDR3 is TGTGCCAGCAGCCAAGGATTTCAGGGGCAAGTTTTCACCCGCGGATATAGCAATCAGCCCCAGCATTTT.

The rearrangement joins TRBV19 to TRBJ1-1, with a possible D match to TRBD1 (6 bases). V lost 3 bases to trimming and J lost 4 bases, with 12 bases between them. Per germline, CDR1 LNHDA and CDR2 SQIVND (reference sequence). The CDR3 length is 14 residues. The CDR3 spells CASSMVGRGTEAFF. Here the CDR3 DNA reads TGTGCCAGTAGTATGGTCGGCAGGGGCACTGAAGCTTTCTTT.

Only a few counts were recorded for this clone. The V call is TRBV19, the J call TRBJ1-5; 7 positions match TRBD1. The CDR3 is 14 amino acids. Germline CDR1 reads LNHDA; CDR2 reads SQIVND (reference sequence). Losses at the gene ends were 6 bases for V and 3 bases for J; bases not matched to a gene: 5. CDR3 DNA sequence: TGTGCCAGTAGCTCAGGGACAGACAATCAGCCCCAGCATTTT. Its protein is CASSSGTDNQPQHF.

This chain connects TRBV24-1 to TRBJ1-5; 9 positions match TRBD1. This CDR3 spans 16 amino acids. Germline V CDR1 and CDR2: KGHDR, SFDVKD. The junction had 4 bases not matched to a gene; V was cut back by 4 bases and J by 1 base. CDR3 in DNA: TGTGCCACCAGTGACACCGGGACAGGGAGCAATCAGCCCCAGCATTTT. Translating gives CATSDTGTGSNQPQHF.

The table lists this clone with a count of one. The chain combines TRBV19 with TRBJ2-1, with 8 positions matching TRBD2. This CDR3 has 16 residues. V gave up 5 bases and J gave up 6 bases; unmatched junction bases: 12. Germline CDR1 and CDR2: LNHDA and SQIVND (reference sequence). The CDR3 loop is CASSFSGIILFNEQFF. The CDR3 DNA reads as TGTGCCAGTAGTTTTAGCGGGATCATACTTTTCAATGAGCAGTTCTTC.

The V gene is TRBV30, the J gene TRBJ2-1, with 7 bases aligning to TRBD2. Trimming took 4 bases from V and 0 from J; bases not matched to a gene: 6. CDR1 GTSNPN and CDR2 SVGIG come from the germline V gene (reference sequence). CDR3 length equals 15 residues. CDR3 DNA: TGTGCCTGGACTAGCGGATCCTCCTCCTACAATGAGCAGTTCTTC. The encoded protein is CAWTSGSSSYNEQFF. Together with reference TRBV30 and TRBJ2-1, the CDR3 gives the full variable domain: SQTIHQWPATLVQPVGSPLSLECTVEGTSNPNLYWYRQAAGRGLQLLFYSVGIGQISSEVPQNLSASRPQDRQFILSSKKLLLSDSGFYLCAWTSGSSSYNEQFFGPGTRLTVL.

The chain couples TRBV3-1 (or the pseudogene TRBV3-2) to TRBJ2-2; 13 nucleotides align to TRBD2. This CDR3 comprises 16 residues. Germline V gene data show CDR1 as LGHDT and CDR2 as YNNKEL (reference sequence). J gave up 3 bases and V 4 bases, and 2 bases lay outside the gene matches. In DNA form, the CDR3 reads TGTGCCAGCAGCCGACTAGCGGGGGGTTACACCGGGGAGCTGTTTTTT. Translated: CASSRLAGGYTGELFF.

The genes are TRBV2 and TRBJ1-2, with TRBD1 as a possible D gene (6 bases). V was trimmed by 4 bases and J by 8 bases, leaving 11 bases between them. The length of the CDR3 is 12 residues. Germline CDR1 and CDR2: SNHLY and FYNNEI. CDR3: CASSVEGGGYTF. The CDR3 DNA follows: TGTGCCAGCAGTGTAGAAGGGGGAGGCTACACCTTC.

The chain recombines TRBV19 with TRBJ2-3; D possibly corresponds to TRBD2 (7 bases). The CDR3 sequence is 16 residues long. Deletions cut 10 bases from V and 3 bases from J, with 23 bases between. Germline assignment: CDR1 LNHDA and CDR2 SQIVND (reference sequence). The CDR3, as DNA: TGTGCCACACAAGGGGGGGGCGGGACCCTGACAGATACGCAGTATTTT. Its translation is CATQGGGGTLTDTQYF.

The chain uses TRBV19 and TRBJ1-1; D possibly corresponds to TRBD1 (6 bases). Germline loops: CDR1 LNHDA, CDR2 SQIVND (reference sequence). The CDR3 totals 16 residues. Between the trimmed V and J ends, which lost 7 bases and 0 bases, there was a span of 18 bases. Here the CDR3 DNA reads TGTGCCAGTATCGGGCGGGGGCTTCCATTGAACACTGAAGCTTTCTTT. This gives the protein CASIGRGLPLNTEAFF.

J is TRBJ2-3 and V is TRBV12-3 or TRBV12-4; no clear D gene. CDR3 size: 13 residues. The V and J ends lost 2 bases and 6 bases respectively, with 9 bases between them. CDR3 in amino acids: CASSLPAEDTQYF. The DNA for the CDR3 is TGTGCCAGCAGTTTACCCGCCGAGGATACGCAGTATTTT.

This clone was seen just once. The chain recombines TRBV7-3 with TRBJ2-2, with 8 bases lining up with TRBD2. This CDR3 comprises 13 residues. Looked up from germline, CDR1 is SGHTA and CDR2 is FQGTGA. Losses at the gene ends were 7 bases for V and 6 bases for J; bases not matched to a gene: 4. The CDR3 sequence: CASTPGGSGELFF. CDR3 in DNA: TGTGCCAGCACCCCGGGGGGGTCCGGGGAGCTGTTTTTT.

The J gene is TRBJ1-1, the V gene TRBV5-1; D is ambiguous. The germline V gene encodes CDR1 SGHRS and CDR2 YFSETQ. V was pared by 2 bases and J by 4 bases, with 9 bases between. This CDR3 has 13 residues. The CDR3 region has the DNA TGCGCCAGCAGCTTCAGCCGGAGCACTGAAGCTTTCTTT. Amino acids: CASSFSRSTEAFF.

This sequence joins TRBV19 and TRBJ2-7; D is possibly TRBD2 (6 bases). The V gene's germline CDR1 is LNHDA and CDR2 SQIVND (reference sequence). The CDR3 length is 12 residues. V was trimmed by 9 bases and J by 3 bases, leaving 12 bases between them. In DNA form, the CDR3 reads TGTGCCAGCGGGAGTAGAGTCTACGAGCAGTACTTC. Its translation is CASGSRVYEQYF. The variable domain in full, completed from reference TRBV19 and TRBJ2-7, reads DGGITQSPKYLFRKEGQNVTLSCEQNLNHDAMYWYRQDPGQGLRLIYYSQIVNDFQKGDIAEGYSVSREKKESFPLTVTSAQKNPTAFYLCASGSRVYEQYFGPGTRLTVT.

V gene TRBV3-1 (or the pseudogene TRBV3-2) combines with J gene TRBJ2-3; no definite D call. This CDR3 is built from 12 residues. Germline V gives CDR1 LGHDT, CDR2 YNNKEL (reference sequence). The ends were cut back, 6 bases at V and 0 bases at J, with 4 bases in the middle. The CDR3 DNA sequence: TGTGCCAGCAGGACTAGCACAGATACGCAGTATTTT. Translation: CASRTSTDTQYF.

This chain uses TRBV5-4 with TRBJ2-2, with D perhaps TRBD2 (5 bases). The CDR3 totals 16 residues. Per the germline V gene, CDR1 is SGHNT and CDR2 is YYREEE (reference sequence). V was cut by 2 bases and J by 1 base, with 12 bases left in between. The CDR3 loop is CASSLARTQNTGELFF. The CDR3 nucleotides are TGTGCCAGCAGCTTAGCGAGGACTCAGAACACCGGGGAGCTGTTTTTT.

The chain joins TRBV3-1 (or the pseudogene TRBV3-2) to TRBJ2-7, with D perhaps matching TRBD2 (6 bases). V lost 0 bases, J lost 0 bases, and 9 bases lay in between. The CDR3 loop spans 15 amino acids. CDR1 and CDR2 from the germline V gene are LGHDT and YNNKEL (reference sequence). This CDR3 reads CASSQEGGVSYEQYF. The CDR3 DNA follows: TGTGCCAGCAGCCAAGAAGGCGGGGTCTCCTACGAGCAGTACTTC.

This chain links TRBV5-1 with TRBJ2-1, with 8 bases lining up with TRBD2. The J segment lost 4 bases and the V segment lost 2 bases, leaving 5 bases of the junction unmatched. This CDR3 is 15 amino acids long. The germline V gene encodes CDR1 SGHRS and CDR2 YFSETQ. The CDR3 loop is CASSLGLAVYNEQFF. CDR3 in DNA: TGCGCCAGCAGCTTAGGACTAGCAGTTTACAATGAGCAGTTCTTC.

This chain uses TRBV24-1 with TRBJ1-2; possible D gene TRBD1, 5 bases. This CDR3 is 13 amino acids long. CDR1 and CDR2 from the germline V gene are KGHDR and SFDVKD. Trimming cost V 3 bases and J 4 bases, with 8 bases left between them. The CDR3 here is CATSDATAYGYTF. For the CDR3, the DNA is TGTGCCACCAGTGATGCGACAGCCTATGGCTACACCTTC.

V gene TRBV10-2 combines with J gene TRBJ1-6, with D possibly matching TRBD1 (6 bases). This CDR3 spans 14 amino acids. Germline V gene lookup returns CDR1 WSHSY and CDR2 SAAADI. V shed 10 bases and J shed 7 bases, with 17 bases lying between them. The CDR3 coding sequence is TGCGCCACCACCATAACAGGGATGAATTCACCCCTCCACTTT. Its translation: CATTITGMNSPLHF.

CDR3 amino acids: CASSNLARSSYNEQFF. The CDR3 coding sequence is TGTGCCAGCAGCAATTTAGCGCGAAGCTCCTACAATGAGCAGTTCTTC. The chain links TRBV27 to TRBJ2-1; D might be TRBD2 (5 bases). The CDR3 loop spans 16 amino acids. With 6 bases removed from V and 0 bases from J, the gap between germline ends came to 15 bases. From germline, CDR1 is MNHEY and CDR2 SMNVEV (reference sequence).

The genes are TRBV27 and TRBJ1-2; tentative D call: TRBD1 (6 bases). Germline V gene sequence: CDR1 MNHEY, CDR2 SMNVEV (reference sequence). The CDR3 is 14 amino acids. V dropped 6 bases and J dropped 3 bases, with 14 bases sitting between them. Here the CDR3 DNA reads TGTGCCAGCAGAATGGGGGGGCTCGACTATGGCTACACCTTC. Residues: CASRMGGLDYGYTF.

The V call is TRBV4-2, the J call TRBJ1-2; D possibly corresponds to TRBD1 (6 bases). There are 14 residues in the CDR3. Trimming left V 0 bases short and J 7 bases short, with 12 bases between. Germline V gene lookup returns CDR1 LGHNA and CDR2 YNFKEQ. CDR3 region: CASSQEGAKGGYTF. The DNA of the CDR3 is TGTGCCAGCAGCCAAGAGGGGGCTAAGGGTGGCTACACCTTC.

J is TRBJ1-2 and V is TRBV5-5, with TRBD1 as a possible D gene (5 bases). The CDR3 has 13 residues. Germline assignment: CDR1 SGHKS and CDR2 YYEKEE (reference sequence). V dropped 2 bases and J dropped 3 bases, with 8 bases sitting between them. The CDR3 here is CASSFETDYGYTF. For the CDR3, the DNA is TGTGCCAGCAGCTTTGAGACAGACTATGGCTACACCTTC. Variable domain in full (rest from reference TRBV5-5 and TRBJ1-2): DAGVTQSPTHLIKTRGQQVTLRCSPISGHKSVSWYQQVLGQGPQFIFQYYEKEERGRGNFPDRFSARQFPNYSSELNVNALLLGDSALYLCASSFETDYGYTFGSGTRLTVV.

The CDR3 loop is CASSPRGQSGNTIYF. CDR3 DNA: TGTGCCAGCTCACCGCGAGGACAGTCTGGAAACACCATATATTTT. The chain combines TRBV18 with TRBJ1-3; D might be TRBD1 (6 bases). Trimming stripped 3 bases from V and 1 base from J, with 10 bases between. The CDR3 length is 15 residues. Germline V gene lookup returns CDR1 KGHSH and CDR2 LQKENI.

This chain connects TRBV29-1 to TRBJ2-1; a weak D match, TRBD1 (6 bases). The germline V gene has CDR1 SQVTM and CDR2 ANQGSEA. The CDR3 totals 13 residues. Trimming stripped 7 bases from V and 9 bases from J, with 19 bases between. The CDR3 protein is CSAGQLRNSEQFF. The DNA of the CDR3 is TGCAGCGCTGGACAGTTGCGAAATTCTGAGCAGTTCTTC.

The rearrangement uses TRBV29-1 and TRBJ1-2; D remains unclear. CDR1 is SQVTM and CDR2 is ANQGSEA in the germline V gene. CDR3 length: 12 amino acids. The ends were cut back, 6 bases at V and 6 bases at J, with 14 bases in the middle. This chain's CDR3 is CSVTRTEDGYTF. The CDR3 coding sequence is TGCAGCGTCACAAGGACGGAGGATGGCTACACCTTC. Full variable domain (missing parts from reference TRBV29-1 and TRBJ1-2): SAVISQKPSRDICQRGTSLTIQCQVDSQVTMMFWYRQQPGQSLTLIATANQGSEATYESGFVIDKFPISRPNLTFSTLTVSNMSPEDSSIYLCSVTRTEDGYTFGSGTRLTVV.